This T cell receptor (beta chain) was sequenced during a study of blood T cell repertoires in COVID-19. In this sample, this clone turned up once. The CDR3 runs 16 residues. V shed 5 bases and J 4 bases; nucleotides not matched to a gene: 7. The germline CDR1 and CDR2 sequences are SGHVS and FNYEAQ. As handled by the study authors: Reference gene primers were amplified, and this amplification served to estimate nucleated cell counts. Produced via immunoSEQ multiplex PCR; TCRdb's table is partial and in-frame only. V, J and clone size are those of that table, while D and trimming were read from the DNA. The sample shows approximately 270,000 clones, over 75% of them seen only once.

The sequence was obtained from a man aged 40-55 years who had recovered from COVID-19. V and J are TRBV7-6 and TRBJ2-2; 10 bases fit TRBD1. Sequenced material: PBMCs or T cells enriched from blood (not recorded which). This CDR3 reads CASSPGQGRVTGELFF. The CDR3 coding sequence is TGTGCCAGCAGCCCGGGACAGGGGAGGGTCACCGGGGAGCTGTTTTTT.